Below, 2 T cell receptor beta chains from the same sample are listed, as sequenced in a study of regulatory T cells in long-lasting Graves disease. The sample's time point: persistent/refractory GD, antithyroid drugs over 5 years with positive TRAb. From PBMCs, RNA was extracted and then used to make the TCR library. Construction of the TCR beta libraries employed iRepertoire HTBI primers in conjunction with Arm-PCR of CDR3 regions. TCRdb fed the multiplex PCR reads into MiXCR, producing one record per CDR3 protein. Of some 420,000 distinct CDR3 sequences detected, 20% to 25% appear once; the ten largest clones hold about 12%. This sample comprised peripheral blood mononuclear cells (PBMCs), obtained when the disease was refractory, from a patient treated with antithyroid drugs. The receptors were sampled from a female donor with Graves disease.

The genes are TRBV20-1 and TRBJ1-1; TRBD1 agrees at 8 bases. CDR1 DFQATT and CDR2 SNEGSKA come from the germline V gene (reference sequence). CDR3 length: 16 amino acids. V lost 3 bases, J lost 6 bases, and 15 bases stayed unmatched. The CDR3 DNA sequence: TGCAGTGCTAGCCCCCGGGACAGGAGTATTAAGTCTGAAGCTTTCTTT. Translation: CSASPRDRSIKSEAFF.

This clonotype was seen many times. The genes are TRBV6-1 and TRBJ1-1; no reliable D call. CDR1 and CDR2 from the germline V gene are MNHNS and SASEGT. This CDR3 comprises 12 residues. With 7 bases removed from V and 1 base from J, the gap between germline ends came to 7 bases. CDR3: CASTGANTEAFF. CDR3 coding DNA: TGTGCCAGCACGGGTGCGAACACTGAAGCTTTCTTT.